This T cell receptor beta chain was identified during a study of control samples from healthy donors and cancer patients. Clones were sequenced by immunoSEQ multiplex PCR, and TCRdb holds only the in-frame ones, with some missing. The sample consists of approximately 100,000 clones, roughly 91% of them appearing once. This CDR3 is 13 amino acids long. Germline CDR1 is MNHEY and CDR2 is SVGAGI. V was trimmed by 2 bases and J by 0 bases, leaving 4 bases between them. Sequenced: PBMCs. V gene TRBV6-5 combines with J gene TRBJ1-1, with D hard to call. The sequence derives from a man aged 55 to 70 with lung cancer. The CDR3 region is CASSYEVNTEAFF. CDR3 in DNA: TGTGCCAGCAGTTACGAGGTGAACACTGAAGCTTTCTTT.